This TCR beta chain was sequenced during a study of blood T cell repertoires in COVID-19. TCRdb's copy holds only in-frame clones and misses some; the assay was immunoSEQ multiplex PCR. The table records 270,000 or so clones, around 82% of them present only once. The CDR3 has 14 residues. Trimming removed 2 bases from V and 9 bases from J; junction bases left unmatched: 5. Germline assignment: CDR1 SGHTA and CDR2 FQGTGA. The gene calls are TRBV7-3 and TRBJ2-1, with 9 bases aligning to TRBD2. Material for sequencing was peripheral blood. This sequence originates from a woman aged 18-29 years with acute or convalescent COVID-19. The CDR3 DNA is TGTGCCAGCAGCTTATTTAGAGCGGGAGGTGAGCAGTTCTTC. Its protein is CASSLFRAGGEQFF.